This T cell receptor beta chain was obtained from a study of CD8 T cells in Susac syndrome. At the level of the study: Patients with Susac syndrome, at blood draw, were therapy-naive, on corticosteroids, or on intravenous immunoglobulin alone.

RNA, at about 0.5 to 1 ug, was reverse transcribed with random hexamers. The method of amplification for TCR beta CDR3 was immunoSEQ multiplex PCR, covering 54 Vbeta and 13 Jbeta. TCRdb used MiXCR to reprocess the immunoSEQ multiplex PCR reads, holding one entry per CDR3 protein. This table has some 190,000 distinct CDR3 sequences, about 94% appearing once. There are 15 residues in the CDR3. V was clipped by 4 bases and J by 2 bases, with 16 bases between them. The V gene's germline CDR1 is SGHRS and CDR2 YFSETQ. Patients having Susac syndrome satisfied recently defined diagnostic criteria for definite or probable disease.

Material: CD4+ T cells from PBMCs. J is TRBJ2-7 and V is TRBV5-1; D is undetermined. This TCR was recovered from a human donor with Susac syndrome. The CDR3 sequence: CASSNTDSAPYEQYF. The CDR3 DNA reads TGCGCCAGCAGCAATACAGATTCGGCCCCCTACGAGCAGTACTTC.